This TCR beta chain was profiled in a study of blood T cell repertoires in COVID-19 (dated by TCRdb to about 2020). In the study overall: Collaborator samples came from the United States, Italy and Spain and covered acute and convalescent phases of COVID-19. The prospective study material was composed of cDNA or gDNA derived from T cells, B-cell-depleted T cells, or PBMCs. Deeply sampled blood TCRbeta repertoires from subjects exposed to, actively infected with, or recovered from COVID-19 were included in the dataset. The repertoires were released in a freely available public database meant as a resource for research on the immune response to SARS-CoV-2. The samples were drawn from the first 160 participants of the ongoing ImmuneRACE study and from roughly 1,300 subjects provided by 6 global collaborators. Nearly every sample came with metadata listing a de-identified subject ID, COVID-19 status, age in years and sex. Where HLA class I and class II types were available, the types were taken from metadata supplied by the sample provider, not from assay-based typing.

TCRbeta CDR3 regions were amplified from genomic DNA by means of the immunoSEQ Assay, a bias-controlled multiplex PCR. Processing in the source paper ran as follows. The number of nucleated cells in each sample was estimated by amplification of reference gene primers within the assay. Sequence reads were collapsed and filtered to measure the absolute abundance of every unique TCRbeta CDR3 rearrangement. For each sample, productive Simpson clonality was calculated as the square root of Simpson's diversity index across productive rearrangements. The table was pulled from immuneACCESS by TCRdb, which kept in-frame rearrangements only. Such tables lose some clones; where checked, under half of the loss comes from unresolved V genes, and the rest has no known cause. Clone size and V and J calls were adopted from that table, with D and trimming inferred from the DNA. Recorded for this sample are about 370,000 clones; roughly nine tenths of them occurred a single time. Together, the top ten hold around 1% of the sample.

The full study reports these points: The amount of clinical and demographic metadata varied by source and participant and was provided uncurated.

Sequences MNHNS (CDR1) and SASEGT (CDR2) are obtained from the germline V gene. V trim: 4 bases; J trim: 0 bases; unmatched bases: 8. Including cysteine and phenylalanine, the CDR3 has 17 amino acids. The kept DNA is CDR3 alone, 51 bases in frame from the first base. Participants in the prospective study were aged roughly 18 to 89 years, lived in 24 United States geographic areas, and enrolled through a virtual design. In the prospective study, cohorts were assigned on the basis of participant-reported clinical history obtained from a screening survey and a study questionnaire. For ImmuneRACE Cohort 3, a participant was defined as recovered based on two consecutive negative NP/OP PCR tests, clearance by a healthcare professional, or resolution of symptoms. In the prospective study, whole blood, serum and a nasopharyngeal or oropharyngeal swab were collected from each participant by mobile phlebotomists. Additional blood draws and questionnaires over an approximately two-month period could optionally be provided by prospective study participants. Before DNA extraction, blood samples from the prospective study were shipped at room temperature or frozen.

Note on this clone: No antigen is known for it. No much larger clonotype is one base removed from it; base qualities were not supplied.

The chain links TRBV6-1 with TRBJ1-5, with TRBD1 identical over 8 junction bases. The sample was PBMCs or T cells enriched from blood (not recorded which). The sequence derives from a man younger than 35 who had recovered from COVID-19. This receptor carries the CDR3 CASSVSQGDYSNQPQHF. At the DNA level, the sequence is TGTGCCAGCAGTGTGTCACAGGGGGACTATAGCAATCAGCCCCAGCATTTT.